This T cell receptor beta chain derives from a study of response to subunit inactivated influenza vaccine. TCRdb ran MiXCR on the RT-PCR reads and lists one entry per CDR3 protein. Of more than 450,000 distinct CDR3 sequences listed, around 10% are singletons. Details on this clonotype: A read error may produce the germline difference seen at one junction end.

The CDR3 has 16 residues. Germline lookup yields CDR1 MNHEY and CDR2 SMNVEV (reference sequence). This same sample was also taken into another study, of T cells expressing NK-cell markers. From that study: UMI-tagged 5'RACE template switching yielded the TCR beta cDNA. Sorted CD3+CD56+NKG2C+, CD3+CD56+NKG2C- and CD3+CD56-NKG2C+ T-cell subsets were beta-chain profiled. Of eight sequenced donors, seven were HCMV-seropositive and one HCMV-seronegative. In a handful of donors, dominant NKG2C+ clonotypes were roughly 1.0-7.5% of CD8+ T cells. Similarly, these clonotypes led the CD3+CD56-NKG2C+ fraction as well in a handful of donors.

The chain couples TRBV27 to TRBJ2-2; 8 nucleotides match TRBD2. This TCR came from a man aged 45-65 years who received an inactivated influenza vaccine. Sequenced material: PBMCs from blood, taken on the day of vaccination. The DNA for the CDR3 is TGTGGCAGCAGTTTTTCGGGACTAGAAAACACCGGGGAGCTGTTTTTT. This gives the protein CGSSFSGLENTGELFF.